Sequencing of this TCR beta chain was carried out in a study of beta chain features in type 1 diabetes. For the study at large: In age, gender and cell yields, patients were similar to healthy donors. Study-wide results and limits: A moderate, significant TCRB CDR3 shortening appeared in type 1 diabetes across four CD4+ subsets. cDNA sequencing could over-represent cells with high TCR expression.

The whole isolated RNA underwent reverse transcription, so sequencing captured expressed TCRB transcripts. TCRdb's table, derived via immunoSEQ multiplex PCR, lists solely in-frame clones and lacks some. The sample holds more than 550,000 clones, about 14% seen once. This clone has only a few counts. As yet, its antigen is unknown. The CDR3 consists of 15 residues. Source material: naive CD4+ T cells from blood. This receptor was identified in a man younger than 30 with type 1 diabetes. The chain combines TRBV21-1 with TRBJ1-1; the table assigns TRBD1, which was not confirmed against the DNA. TRBV21-1 is labeled a pseudogene. CDR3 in amino acids: CASSARGTPPFDAFF. The CDR3 DNA reads TGTGCCAGCAGCGCTCGTGGGACACCCCCGTTTGACGCTTTCTTT.